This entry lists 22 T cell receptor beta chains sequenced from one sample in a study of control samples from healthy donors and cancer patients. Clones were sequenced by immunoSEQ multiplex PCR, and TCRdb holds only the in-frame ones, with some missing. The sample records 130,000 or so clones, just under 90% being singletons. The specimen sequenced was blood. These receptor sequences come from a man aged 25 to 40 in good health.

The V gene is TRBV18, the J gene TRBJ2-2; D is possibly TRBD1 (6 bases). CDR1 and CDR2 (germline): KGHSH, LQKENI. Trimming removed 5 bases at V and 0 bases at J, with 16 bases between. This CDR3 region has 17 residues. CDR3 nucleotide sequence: TGTGCCAGCTCAGGGTTACTGGACAGCGCGAACACCGGGGAGCTGTTTTTT. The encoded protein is CASSGLLDSANTGELFF.

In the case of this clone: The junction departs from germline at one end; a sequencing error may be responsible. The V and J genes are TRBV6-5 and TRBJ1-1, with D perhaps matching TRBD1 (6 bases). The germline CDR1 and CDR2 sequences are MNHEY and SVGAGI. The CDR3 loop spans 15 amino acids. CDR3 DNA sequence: TGTGCCAGCACTTACACAGGGTTGGGGAACACTGAAGCTTTCTTT. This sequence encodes CASTYTGLGNTEAFF.

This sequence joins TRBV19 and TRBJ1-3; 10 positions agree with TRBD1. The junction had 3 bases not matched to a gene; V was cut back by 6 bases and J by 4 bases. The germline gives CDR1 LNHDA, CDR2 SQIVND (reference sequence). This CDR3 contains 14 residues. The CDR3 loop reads CASSSGQGGNTIYF. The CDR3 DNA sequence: TGTGCCAGTAGCTCGGGACAGGGGGGAAACACCATATATTTT.

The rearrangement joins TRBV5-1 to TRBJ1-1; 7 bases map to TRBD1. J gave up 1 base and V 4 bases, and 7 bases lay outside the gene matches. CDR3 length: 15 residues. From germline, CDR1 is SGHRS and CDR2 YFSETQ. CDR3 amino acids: CASSQLQGRNTEAFF. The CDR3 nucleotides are TGCGCCAGCAGCCAACTACAGGGGAGGAACACTGAAGCTTTCTTT.

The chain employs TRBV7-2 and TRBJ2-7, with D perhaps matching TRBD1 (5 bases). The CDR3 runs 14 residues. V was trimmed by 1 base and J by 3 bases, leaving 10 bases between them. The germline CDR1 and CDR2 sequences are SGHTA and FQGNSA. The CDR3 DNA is TGTGCCAGCAGCTTAGGACAGATACGCTACGAGCAGTACTTC. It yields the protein CASSLGQIRYEQYF.

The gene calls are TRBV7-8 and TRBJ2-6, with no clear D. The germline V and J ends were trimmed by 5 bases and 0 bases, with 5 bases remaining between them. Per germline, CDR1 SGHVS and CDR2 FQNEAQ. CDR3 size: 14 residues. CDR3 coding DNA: TGTGCCAGCAGCCTCCCCTCTGGGGCCAACGTCCTGACTTTC. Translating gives CASSLPSGANVLTF.

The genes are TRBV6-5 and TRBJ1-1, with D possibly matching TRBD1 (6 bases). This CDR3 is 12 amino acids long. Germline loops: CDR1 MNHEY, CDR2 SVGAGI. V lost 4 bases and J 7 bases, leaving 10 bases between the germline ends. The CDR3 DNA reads TGTGCCAGCAGTTCACCGACAGGTGAAGCTTTCTTT. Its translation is CASSSPTGEAFF.

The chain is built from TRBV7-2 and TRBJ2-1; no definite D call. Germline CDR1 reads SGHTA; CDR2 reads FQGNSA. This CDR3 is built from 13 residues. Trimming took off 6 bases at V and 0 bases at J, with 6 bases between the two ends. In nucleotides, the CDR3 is TGTGCCAGCAGGGGAAGCTCCTACAATGAGCAGTTCTTC. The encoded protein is CASRGSSYNEQFF.

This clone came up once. CDR3 in amino acids: CASSLASGRGGTDTQYF. CDR3 bases: TGTGCCAGCAGCTTGGCCTCGGGCAGGGGAGGAACAGATACGCAGTATTTT. The chain recombines TRBV5-4 with TRBJ2-3, with D perhaps assigned TRBD1 or TRBD2 (6 bases each). Germline V gives CDR1 SGHNT, CDR2 YYREEE (reference sequence). This CDR3 is 17 amino acids long. V dropped 0 bases and J dropped 3 bases, with 17 bases sitting between them.

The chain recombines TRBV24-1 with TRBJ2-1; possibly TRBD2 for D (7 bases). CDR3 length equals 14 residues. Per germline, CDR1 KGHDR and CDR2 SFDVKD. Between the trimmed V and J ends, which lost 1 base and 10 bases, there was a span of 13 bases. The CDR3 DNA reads TGTGCCACCAGTGATTTCCAGGGGAGGGGAGAGCAGTTCTTC. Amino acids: CATSDFQGRGEQFF.

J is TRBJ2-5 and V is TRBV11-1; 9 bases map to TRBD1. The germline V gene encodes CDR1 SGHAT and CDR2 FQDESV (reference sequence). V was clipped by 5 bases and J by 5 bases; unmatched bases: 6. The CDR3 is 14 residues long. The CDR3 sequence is CASSANRGLETQYF. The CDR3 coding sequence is TGTGCCAGCAGCGCAAACAGGGGGCTGGAGACCCAGTACTTC.

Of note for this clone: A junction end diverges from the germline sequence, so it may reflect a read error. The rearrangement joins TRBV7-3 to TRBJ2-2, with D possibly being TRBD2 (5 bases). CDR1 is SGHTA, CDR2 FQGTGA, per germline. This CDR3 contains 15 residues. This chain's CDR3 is CASSLGRPEHRGAVF. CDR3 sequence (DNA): TGTGCCAGCAGCCTGGGAAGGCCCGAACACCGGGGAGCTGTTTTT. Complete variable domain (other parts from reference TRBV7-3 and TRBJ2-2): GAGVSQTPSNKVTEKGKYVELRCDPISGHTALYWYRQSLGQGPEFLIYFQGTGAADDSGLPNDRFFAVRPEGSVSTLKIQRTERGDSAVYLCASSLGRPEHRGAVFGEGSRLTVL.

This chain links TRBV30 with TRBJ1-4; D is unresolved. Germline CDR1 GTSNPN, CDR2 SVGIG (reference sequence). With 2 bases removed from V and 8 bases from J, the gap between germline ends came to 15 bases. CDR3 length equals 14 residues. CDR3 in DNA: TGTGCCTGGAGTAATGTAGGGAGCGGAGAAAAACTGTTTTTT. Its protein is CAWSNVGSGEKLFF. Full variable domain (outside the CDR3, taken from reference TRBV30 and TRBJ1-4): SQTIHQWPATLVQPVGSPLSLECTVEGTSNPNLYWYRQAAGRGLQLLFYSVGIGQISSEVPQNLSASRPQDRQFILSSKKLLLSDSGFYLCAWSNVGSGEKLFFGSGTQLSVL.

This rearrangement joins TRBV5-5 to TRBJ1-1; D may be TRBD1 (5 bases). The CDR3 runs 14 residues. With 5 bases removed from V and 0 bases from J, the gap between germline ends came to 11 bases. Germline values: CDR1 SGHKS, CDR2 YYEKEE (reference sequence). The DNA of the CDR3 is TGTGCCAGCAGTCTCGGGGGGATGAACACTGAAGCTTTCTTT. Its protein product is CASSLGGMNTEAFF.

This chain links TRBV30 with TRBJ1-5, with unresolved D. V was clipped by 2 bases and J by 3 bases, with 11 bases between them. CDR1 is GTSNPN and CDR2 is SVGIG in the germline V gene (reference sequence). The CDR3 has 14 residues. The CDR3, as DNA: TGTGCCTGGAGTCCCACGGAAGTCAATCAGCCCCAGCATTTT. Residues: CAWSPTEVNQPQHF. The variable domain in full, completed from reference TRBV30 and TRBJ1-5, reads SQTIHQWPATLVQPVGSPLSLECTVEGTSNPNLYWYRQAAGRGLQLLFYSVGIGQISSEVPQNLSASRPQDRQFILSSKKLLLSDSGFYLCAWSPTEVNQPQHFGDGTRLSIL.

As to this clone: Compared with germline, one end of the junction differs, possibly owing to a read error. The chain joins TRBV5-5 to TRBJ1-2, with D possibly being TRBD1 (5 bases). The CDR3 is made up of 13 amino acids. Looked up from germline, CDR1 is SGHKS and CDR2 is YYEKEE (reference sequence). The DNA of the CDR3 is TGTGCCAGCAGCCTCCTCAAGGAGACAGTCCGGGACTTC. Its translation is CASSLLKETVRDF. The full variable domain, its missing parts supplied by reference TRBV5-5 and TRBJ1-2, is DAGVTQSPTHLIKTRGQQVTLRCSPISGHKSVSWYQQVLGQGPQFIFQYYEKEERGRGNFPDRFSARQFPNYSSELNVNALLLGDSALYLCASSLLKETVRDFGSGTRLTVV.

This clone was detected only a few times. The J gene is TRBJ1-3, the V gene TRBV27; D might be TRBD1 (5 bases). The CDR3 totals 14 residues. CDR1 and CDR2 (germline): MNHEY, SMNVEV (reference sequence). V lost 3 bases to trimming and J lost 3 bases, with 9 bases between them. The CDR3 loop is CASSFSGIGNTIYF. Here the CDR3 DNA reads TGTGCCAGCAGTTTTTCAGGGATTGGAAACACCATATATTTT.

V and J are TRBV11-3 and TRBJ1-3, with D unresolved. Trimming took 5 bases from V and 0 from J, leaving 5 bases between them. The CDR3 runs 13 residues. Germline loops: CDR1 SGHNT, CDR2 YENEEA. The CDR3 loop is CASSQASGNTIYF. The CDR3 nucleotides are TGTGCCAGCAGCCAGGCCTCTGGAAACACCATATATTTT.

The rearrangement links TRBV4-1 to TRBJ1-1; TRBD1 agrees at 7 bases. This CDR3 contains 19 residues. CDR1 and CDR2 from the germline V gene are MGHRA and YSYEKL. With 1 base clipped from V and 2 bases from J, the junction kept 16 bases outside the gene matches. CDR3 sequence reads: CASSQVLRGAGQLNTEAFF. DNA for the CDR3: TGCGCCAGCAGCCAAGTATTGCGGGGAGCGGGACAGCTTAACACTGAAGCTTTCTTT.

CDR3 DNA: TGTGCCAGCACCCGAGGGAGAGTGGATACGCAGTATTTT. This encodes CASTRGRVDTQYF. The V gene is TRBV12-3 or TRBV12-4, the J gene TRBJ2-3, with D possibly being TRBD2 (5 bases). V lost 7 bases and J lost 6, with 14 bases in between. The CDR3 is 13 amino acids.

As DNA, the CDR3 is TGCAGCGTTGATGGTGCCGCGTCCTACGAGCAGTACTTC. Its protein product is CSVDGAASYEQYF. The gene calls are TRBV29-1 and TRBJ2-7, with D hard to call. Germline V gene sequence: CDR1 SQVTM, CDR2 ANQGSEA. Trimming stripped 3 bases from V and 1 base from J, with 10 bases between. There are 13 residues in the CDR3.

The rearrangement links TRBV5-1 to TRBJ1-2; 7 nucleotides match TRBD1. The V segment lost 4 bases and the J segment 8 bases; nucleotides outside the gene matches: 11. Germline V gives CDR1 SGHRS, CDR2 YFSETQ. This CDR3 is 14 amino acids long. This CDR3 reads CASSQGEQGSGYTF. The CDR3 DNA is TGCGCCAGCAGCCAGGGGGAACAGGGGAGCGGCTACACCTTC.